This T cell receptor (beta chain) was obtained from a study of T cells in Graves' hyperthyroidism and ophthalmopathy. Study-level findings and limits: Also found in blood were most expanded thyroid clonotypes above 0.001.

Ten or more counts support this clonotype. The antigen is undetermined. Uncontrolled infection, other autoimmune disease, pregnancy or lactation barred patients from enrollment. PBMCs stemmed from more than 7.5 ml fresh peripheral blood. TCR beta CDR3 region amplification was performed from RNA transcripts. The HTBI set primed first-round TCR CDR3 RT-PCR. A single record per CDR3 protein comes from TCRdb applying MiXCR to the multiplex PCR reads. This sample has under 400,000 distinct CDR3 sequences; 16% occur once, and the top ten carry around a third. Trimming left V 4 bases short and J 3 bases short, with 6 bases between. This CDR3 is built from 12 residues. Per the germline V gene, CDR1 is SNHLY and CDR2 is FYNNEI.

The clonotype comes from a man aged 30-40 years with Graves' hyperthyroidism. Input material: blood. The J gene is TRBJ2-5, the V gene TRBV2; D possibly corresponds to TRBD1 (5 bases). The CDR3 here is CASSVDKETQYF. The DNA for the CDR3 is TGTGCCAGCAGTGTGGACAAAGAGACCCAGTACTTC. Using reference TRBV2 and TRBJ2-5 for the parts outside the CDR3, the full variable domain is EPEVTQTPSHQVTQMGQEVILRCVPISNHLYFYWYRQILGQKVEFLVSFYNNEISEKSEIFDDQFSVERPDGSNFTLKIRSTKLEDSAMYFCASSVDKETQYFGPGTRLLVL.